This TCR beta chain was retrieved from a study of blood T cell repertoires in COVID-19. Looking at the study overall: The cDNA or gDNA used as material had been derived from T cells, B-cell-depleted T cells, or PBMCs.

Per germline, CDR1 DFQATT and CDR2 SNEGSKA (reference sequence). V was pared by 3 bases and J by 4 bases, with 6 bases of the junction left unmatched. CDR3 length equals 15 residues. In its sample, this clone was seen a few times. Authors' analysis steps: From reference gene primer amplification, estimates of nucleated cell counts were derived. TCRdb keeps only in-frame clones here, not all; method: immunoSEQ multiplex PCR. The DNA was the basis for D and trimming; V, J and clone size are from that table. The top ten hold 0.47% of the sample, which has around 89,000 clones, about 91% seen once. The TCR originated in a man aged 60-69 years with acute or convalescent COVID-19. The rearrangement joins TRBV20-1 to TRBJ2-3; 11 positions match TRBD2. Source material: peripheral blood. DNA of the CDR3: TGCAGTGCTAGTAGCGGGAGGGCCGCGGCAGATACGCAGTATTTT. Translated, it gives CSASSGRAAADTQYF.